A selection of T cell receptor beta chains follows, all from one sample in a study of cytomegalovirus exposure and HLA in healthy donors. Method: immunoSEQ multiplex PCR; TCRdb's copy keeps in-frame clones and lacks some. Of more than 250,000 clones detected, 70% to 90% appear once; the ten largest clones hold approximately 2.4%. Material: PBMCs. The receptors were sampled from a woman aged 18 to 35 in good health and CMV-seronegative. Each CDR3 is given with its conserved first and last residue. The order of the fields is D gene, V gene, J gene, clone size, CDR3 DNA, CDR3 protein. The D gene is left open where the match is weak. A row's size may be missing; if present it is once, few, many or a size class.

>-|TRBV5-6|TRBJ1-5|few
TGTGCCAGCAGCTCGGGGAGGAGGGAATTGGACCAGCCCCAGCATTTT
CASSSGRRELDQPQHF
>TRBD1|TRBV7-3|TRBJ1-1|-
TGTGCCAGCAGCCGCGACAGGGGCGGTGAAGCTTTCTTT
CASSRDRGGEAFF
>-|TRBV4-2|TRBJ1-6|-
TGTGCCAGCAGCCAAGAGCCCACCGCGGGTCTTATAAATTCACCCCTCCACTTT
CASSQEPTAGLINSPLHF
>TRBD1|TRBV15|TRBJ1-5|-
TGTGCCACCAGCAGAACAGGGGGCCTCGATCAGCCCCAGCATTTT
CATSRTGGLDQPQHF
>-|TRBV19|TRBJ1-3|-
TGTGCCAGTAGTATAGAGAGGGGAAACACCATATATTTT
CASSIERGNTIYF
>TRBD1|TRBV5-6|TRBJ2-1|-
TGTGCCAGCAGCGCGGGACAGGGATACAATGAGCAGTTCTTC
CASSAGQGYNEQFF
>-|TRBV2|TRBJ1-6|-
TGTGCCAGCCTCCCGGGGTCGGGTGGATCACCCCTCCACTTT
CASLPGSGGSPLHF
>-|TRBV7-9|TRBJ1-1|once
TGTGCCAGCAGCTTCCGAGAGGGACTGGGGGACACTGAAGCTTTCTTT
CASSFREGLGDTEAFF
>-|TRBV6-1|TRBJ2-7|-
TGTGCCAGCAGTGAAGGACAGGTAACCTACGAGCAGTACTTC
CASSEGQVTYEQYF
>TRBD1|TRBV14|TRBJ1-1|-
TGTGCCAGCAGCCCACAGGGGGGGAACACTGAAGCTTTCTTT
CASSPQGGNTEAFF
>TRBD1|TRBV29-1|TRBJ1-1|-
TGCAGCGTTGGGACAGGGGAGGGAAGCACTGAAGCTTTCTTT
CSVGTGEGSTEAFF
>-|TRBV7-3|TRBJ2-7|-
TGTGCCAGCAGCTTAGAAGCAGGGACCTACGAGCAGTACTTC
CASSLEAGTYEQYF
>-|TRBV6-5|TRBJ1-2|once
TGTGCCAGCAGTTACCCAGGGTTTAAGGGCTACACCTTC
CASSYPGFKGYTF
>-|TRBV2|TRBJ2-7|-
TGTGCCAGCACTTCGTCCCCACTCTACGAGCAGTACTTC
CASTSSPLYEQYF
>TRBD1|TRBV5-6|TRBJ1-5|-
TGTGCCAGCAGCTTGGGCAGGGGGTACAATCAGCCCCAGCATTTT
CASSLGRGYNQPQHF
>-|TRBV9|TRBJ1-1|-
TGTGCCAGCAGCCCTCTCTGGATGAGCAGGGAAAGTTTGTGGGCTGAAGCTTTCTTT
CASSPLWMSRESLWAEAFF
>TRBD2|TRBV7-2|TRBJ2-7|-
TGTGCCAGCAGCTCCTCTAGCGGGGGGGCGTACGAGCAGTACTTC
CASSSSSGGAYEQYF
>-|TRBV6-1|TRBJ1-4|once
TGTGCCAGCGACAATACAGGGACGGCTAATGAAAAACTGTTTTTT
CASDNTGTANEKLFF
>TRBD2|TRBV27|TRBJ2-5|-
TGTGCCAGCAGTTCAGGAGCGGGGGGGCAAGAGACCCAGTACTTC
CASSSGAGGQETQYF
>TRBD1|TRBV4-1|TRBJ2-7|-
TGCGCCAGCAGCCAAGATCGGTTTATCGGACAGGGGTGGTACGAGCAGTACTTC
CASSQDRFIGQGWYEQYF
>-|TRBV6-6|TRBJ1-5|-
TGTGCCAGCAGTTACTCGACAGGCAACAATCAGCCCCAGCATTTT
CASSYSTGNNQPQHF
>TRBD1|TRBV18|TRBJ1-5|-
TGTGCCAGCTCCGGGACAGGGGGCAGGATTAGCAATCAGCCCCAGCATTTT
CASSGTGGRISNQPQHF
>-|TRBV7-8|TRBJ1-1|-
TGTGCCAGCAGCTTACAGGCCAGAATGAACACTGAAGCTTTCTTT
CASSLQARMNTEAFF
>-|TRBV2|TRBJ1-1|-
TGTGCCAGCAGCGTCATCGGGGGGGTGAACACTGAAGCTTTCTTT
CASSVIGGVNTEAFF
>-|TRBV30|TRBJ2-5|-
TGTGCCTGTACCGGTGAGGGGGTGGAGACCCAGTACTTC
CACTGEGVETQYF
>-|TRBV21-1|TRBJ1-2|-
TGTGCCAGCCCCCAAAGCCCCACAGGGGACTATGGCTACACCTTC
CASPQSPTGDYGYTF
>TRBD1|TRBV18|TRBJ2-5|-
TGTGCCAGCTCACCGGAAACCGGGACAGGGGGTTGGGAGACCCAGTACTTC
CASSPETGTGGWETQYF
>TRBD2|TRBV4-1|TRBJ2-7|once
TGCGCCAGCAGCCACCTCGGCGGGGGGGAGTCGGGGGAGCAGTACTTC
CASSHLGGGESGEQYF
>TRBD1|TRBV7-2|TRBJ2-5|-
TGTGCCAGCAGCTACAGGGGGAGCGACGAGACCCAGTACTTC
CASSYRGSDETQYF
>TRBD1|TRBV4-2|TRBJ1-2|-
TGTGCCAGCAGCCAGAGGGACAGTAGTGGCTACACCTTC
CASSQRDSSGYTF
>TRBD1|TRBV7-9|TRBJ2-1|-
TGTGCCAGCCAGGGGGCGGGTGAGCAGTTCTTC
CASQGAGEQFF
>-|TRBV5-1|TRBJ2-2|-
TGCGCCAGCAGCAGTAGGGGCAACACCGGGGAGCTGTTTTTT
CASSSRGNTGELFF
>TRBD1|TRBV4-1|TRBJ2-7|-
TGCGCCAGCAGCCAAGGGGACAGGCCTTCCTACGAGCAGTACTTC
CASSQGDRPSYEQYF
>-|TRBV27|TRBJ2-5|-
TGTGCCAGCAGTTTTACTAGCTCCCAAGAGACCCAGTACTTC
CASSFTSSQETQYF
>TRBD2|TRBV7-8|TRBJ2-1|-
TGTGCCAGCAGCTTGATCATCGGGACTAACTACAATGAGCAGTTCTTC
CASSLIIGTNYNEQFF
>-|TRBV5-4|TRBJ1-1|-
TGTGCCAGCAGCCCGACAGGTCTCCCTTCTGAAGCTTTCTTT
CASSPTGLPSEAFF
>-|TRBV5-1|TRBJ1-1|-
TGCGCCAGCAGCTTGGATGGCCGCAGGGACACTGAAGCTTTCTTT
CASSLDGRRDTEAFF
>-|TRBV5-4|TRBJ2-2|-
TGTGCCAGCAGCTTGGACAGGGCGGACACCGGGGAGCTGTTTTTT
CASSLDRADTGELFF
>TRBD2|TRBV2|TRBJ2-2|-
TGTGCCAGCAGGGGGAGTAGCGGGGGGGCCGGGGAGCTGTTTTTT
CASRGSSGGAGELFF
>TRBD2|TRBV6-4|TRBJ2-3|-
TGTGCCAGCAGTGAAGGCGGGGGGAGAACAGATACGCAGTATTTT
CASSEGGGRTDTQYF
>TRBD2|TRBV5-1|TRBJ2-3|-
TGCGCCAGCAGCTGGACTAGCGGTAGCACAGATACGCAGTATTTT
CASSWTSGSTDTQYF
>-|TRBV19|TRBJ1-5|-
TGTGCCAGTAGTCCAGGGGTCGGCAATCAGCCCCAGCATTTT
CASSPGVGNQPQHF
>-|TRBV7-9|TRBJ2-3|-
TGTGCCAGCAGCTTCGCGGCGGGGTTAAACACAGATACGCAGTATTTT
CASSFAAGLNTDTQYF
>-|TRBV7-8|TRBJ2-2|-
TGTGCCAGCAGCCAGGAAACCGGGGAGCTGTTTTTT
CASSQETGELFF
>TRBD2|TRBV7-8|TRBJ2-3|-
TGTGCCAGCAGCTTAGGACTAGCGGGGGGTGCAACAGATACGCAGTATTTT
CASSLGLAGGATDTQYF
>TRBD2|TRBV15|TRBJ2-4|-
TGTGCCACCAGCAGCCGGACTAGCGGGCTGAACATTCAGTACTTC
CATSSRTSGLNIQYF
>-|TRBV7-2|TRBJ1-5|-
TGTGCCAGCAGCTTACGGTTGTCCAGCAATCAGCCCCAGCATTTT
CASSLRLSSNQPQHF
>-|TRBV9|TRBJ1-3|-
TGTGCCAGCAGCGAGACATCGGGAGGTGGAAACACCATATATTTT
CASSETSGGGNTIYF
>-|TRBV5-4|TRBJ2-1|once
TGTGCCAGCAGCCATCCTAGCTACAATGAGCAGTTCTTC
CASSHPSYNEQFF
>-|TRBV11-2|TRBJ1-6|-
TGTGCCAGCAGCCCCGGGTTCTATAATTCACCCCTCCACTTT
CASSPGFYNSPLHF
>-|TRBV5-1|TRBJ2-3|-
TGCGCCAGCAGCTCCAGGGAGGCTAGCACAGATACGCAGTATTTT
CASSSREASTDTQYF
>-|TRBV7-9|TRBJ1-2|-
TGTGCCAGCAGCTCGGCAGGTGCAGATGGCTACACCTTC
CASSSAGADGYTF
>TRBD1|TRBV2|TRBJ2-6|once
TGTGCCAGCAGTGAAGGATTCGGCCAGGGGGCTTCAGGGGCCAACGTCCTGACTTTC
CASSEGFGQGASGANVLTF
>-|TRBV27|TRBJ2-5|once
TGTGCCAGCAGGATAATGGCGGGATTGGGGTCGGAGACCCAGTACTTC
CASRIMAGLGSETQYF
>-|TRBV14|TRBJ2-1|-
TGTGCCAGCAGCCAAGATTCGGAGGACAATGAGCAGTTCTTC
CASSQDSEDNEQFF